The sequence of this T cell receptor (beta chain) was determined in a study of blood T cell repertoires in COVID-19. Profiled with immunoSEQ multiplex PCR; TCRdb holds only in-frame clones, not every one. The sample has roughly 100,000 clones, about 85% seen once; the top ten hold approximately 3%. This CDR3 has 11 residues. Trimming stripped 2 bases from V and 12 bases from J, with 7 bases between. The germline V gene encodes CDR1 LGHDT and CDR2 YNNKEL (reference sequence). Sequenced input: peripheral blood. This TCR was recovered from a man over 45 in a cohort sampled during active COVID-19. The V call is TRBV3-1 (or the pseudogene TRBV3-2), the J call TRBJ1-4; tentatively, D is TRBD1 (5 bases). CDR3 nucleotides: TGTGCCAGCAGCCAACAGGGTGAACTGTTTTTT. Protein sequence: CASSQQGELFF.